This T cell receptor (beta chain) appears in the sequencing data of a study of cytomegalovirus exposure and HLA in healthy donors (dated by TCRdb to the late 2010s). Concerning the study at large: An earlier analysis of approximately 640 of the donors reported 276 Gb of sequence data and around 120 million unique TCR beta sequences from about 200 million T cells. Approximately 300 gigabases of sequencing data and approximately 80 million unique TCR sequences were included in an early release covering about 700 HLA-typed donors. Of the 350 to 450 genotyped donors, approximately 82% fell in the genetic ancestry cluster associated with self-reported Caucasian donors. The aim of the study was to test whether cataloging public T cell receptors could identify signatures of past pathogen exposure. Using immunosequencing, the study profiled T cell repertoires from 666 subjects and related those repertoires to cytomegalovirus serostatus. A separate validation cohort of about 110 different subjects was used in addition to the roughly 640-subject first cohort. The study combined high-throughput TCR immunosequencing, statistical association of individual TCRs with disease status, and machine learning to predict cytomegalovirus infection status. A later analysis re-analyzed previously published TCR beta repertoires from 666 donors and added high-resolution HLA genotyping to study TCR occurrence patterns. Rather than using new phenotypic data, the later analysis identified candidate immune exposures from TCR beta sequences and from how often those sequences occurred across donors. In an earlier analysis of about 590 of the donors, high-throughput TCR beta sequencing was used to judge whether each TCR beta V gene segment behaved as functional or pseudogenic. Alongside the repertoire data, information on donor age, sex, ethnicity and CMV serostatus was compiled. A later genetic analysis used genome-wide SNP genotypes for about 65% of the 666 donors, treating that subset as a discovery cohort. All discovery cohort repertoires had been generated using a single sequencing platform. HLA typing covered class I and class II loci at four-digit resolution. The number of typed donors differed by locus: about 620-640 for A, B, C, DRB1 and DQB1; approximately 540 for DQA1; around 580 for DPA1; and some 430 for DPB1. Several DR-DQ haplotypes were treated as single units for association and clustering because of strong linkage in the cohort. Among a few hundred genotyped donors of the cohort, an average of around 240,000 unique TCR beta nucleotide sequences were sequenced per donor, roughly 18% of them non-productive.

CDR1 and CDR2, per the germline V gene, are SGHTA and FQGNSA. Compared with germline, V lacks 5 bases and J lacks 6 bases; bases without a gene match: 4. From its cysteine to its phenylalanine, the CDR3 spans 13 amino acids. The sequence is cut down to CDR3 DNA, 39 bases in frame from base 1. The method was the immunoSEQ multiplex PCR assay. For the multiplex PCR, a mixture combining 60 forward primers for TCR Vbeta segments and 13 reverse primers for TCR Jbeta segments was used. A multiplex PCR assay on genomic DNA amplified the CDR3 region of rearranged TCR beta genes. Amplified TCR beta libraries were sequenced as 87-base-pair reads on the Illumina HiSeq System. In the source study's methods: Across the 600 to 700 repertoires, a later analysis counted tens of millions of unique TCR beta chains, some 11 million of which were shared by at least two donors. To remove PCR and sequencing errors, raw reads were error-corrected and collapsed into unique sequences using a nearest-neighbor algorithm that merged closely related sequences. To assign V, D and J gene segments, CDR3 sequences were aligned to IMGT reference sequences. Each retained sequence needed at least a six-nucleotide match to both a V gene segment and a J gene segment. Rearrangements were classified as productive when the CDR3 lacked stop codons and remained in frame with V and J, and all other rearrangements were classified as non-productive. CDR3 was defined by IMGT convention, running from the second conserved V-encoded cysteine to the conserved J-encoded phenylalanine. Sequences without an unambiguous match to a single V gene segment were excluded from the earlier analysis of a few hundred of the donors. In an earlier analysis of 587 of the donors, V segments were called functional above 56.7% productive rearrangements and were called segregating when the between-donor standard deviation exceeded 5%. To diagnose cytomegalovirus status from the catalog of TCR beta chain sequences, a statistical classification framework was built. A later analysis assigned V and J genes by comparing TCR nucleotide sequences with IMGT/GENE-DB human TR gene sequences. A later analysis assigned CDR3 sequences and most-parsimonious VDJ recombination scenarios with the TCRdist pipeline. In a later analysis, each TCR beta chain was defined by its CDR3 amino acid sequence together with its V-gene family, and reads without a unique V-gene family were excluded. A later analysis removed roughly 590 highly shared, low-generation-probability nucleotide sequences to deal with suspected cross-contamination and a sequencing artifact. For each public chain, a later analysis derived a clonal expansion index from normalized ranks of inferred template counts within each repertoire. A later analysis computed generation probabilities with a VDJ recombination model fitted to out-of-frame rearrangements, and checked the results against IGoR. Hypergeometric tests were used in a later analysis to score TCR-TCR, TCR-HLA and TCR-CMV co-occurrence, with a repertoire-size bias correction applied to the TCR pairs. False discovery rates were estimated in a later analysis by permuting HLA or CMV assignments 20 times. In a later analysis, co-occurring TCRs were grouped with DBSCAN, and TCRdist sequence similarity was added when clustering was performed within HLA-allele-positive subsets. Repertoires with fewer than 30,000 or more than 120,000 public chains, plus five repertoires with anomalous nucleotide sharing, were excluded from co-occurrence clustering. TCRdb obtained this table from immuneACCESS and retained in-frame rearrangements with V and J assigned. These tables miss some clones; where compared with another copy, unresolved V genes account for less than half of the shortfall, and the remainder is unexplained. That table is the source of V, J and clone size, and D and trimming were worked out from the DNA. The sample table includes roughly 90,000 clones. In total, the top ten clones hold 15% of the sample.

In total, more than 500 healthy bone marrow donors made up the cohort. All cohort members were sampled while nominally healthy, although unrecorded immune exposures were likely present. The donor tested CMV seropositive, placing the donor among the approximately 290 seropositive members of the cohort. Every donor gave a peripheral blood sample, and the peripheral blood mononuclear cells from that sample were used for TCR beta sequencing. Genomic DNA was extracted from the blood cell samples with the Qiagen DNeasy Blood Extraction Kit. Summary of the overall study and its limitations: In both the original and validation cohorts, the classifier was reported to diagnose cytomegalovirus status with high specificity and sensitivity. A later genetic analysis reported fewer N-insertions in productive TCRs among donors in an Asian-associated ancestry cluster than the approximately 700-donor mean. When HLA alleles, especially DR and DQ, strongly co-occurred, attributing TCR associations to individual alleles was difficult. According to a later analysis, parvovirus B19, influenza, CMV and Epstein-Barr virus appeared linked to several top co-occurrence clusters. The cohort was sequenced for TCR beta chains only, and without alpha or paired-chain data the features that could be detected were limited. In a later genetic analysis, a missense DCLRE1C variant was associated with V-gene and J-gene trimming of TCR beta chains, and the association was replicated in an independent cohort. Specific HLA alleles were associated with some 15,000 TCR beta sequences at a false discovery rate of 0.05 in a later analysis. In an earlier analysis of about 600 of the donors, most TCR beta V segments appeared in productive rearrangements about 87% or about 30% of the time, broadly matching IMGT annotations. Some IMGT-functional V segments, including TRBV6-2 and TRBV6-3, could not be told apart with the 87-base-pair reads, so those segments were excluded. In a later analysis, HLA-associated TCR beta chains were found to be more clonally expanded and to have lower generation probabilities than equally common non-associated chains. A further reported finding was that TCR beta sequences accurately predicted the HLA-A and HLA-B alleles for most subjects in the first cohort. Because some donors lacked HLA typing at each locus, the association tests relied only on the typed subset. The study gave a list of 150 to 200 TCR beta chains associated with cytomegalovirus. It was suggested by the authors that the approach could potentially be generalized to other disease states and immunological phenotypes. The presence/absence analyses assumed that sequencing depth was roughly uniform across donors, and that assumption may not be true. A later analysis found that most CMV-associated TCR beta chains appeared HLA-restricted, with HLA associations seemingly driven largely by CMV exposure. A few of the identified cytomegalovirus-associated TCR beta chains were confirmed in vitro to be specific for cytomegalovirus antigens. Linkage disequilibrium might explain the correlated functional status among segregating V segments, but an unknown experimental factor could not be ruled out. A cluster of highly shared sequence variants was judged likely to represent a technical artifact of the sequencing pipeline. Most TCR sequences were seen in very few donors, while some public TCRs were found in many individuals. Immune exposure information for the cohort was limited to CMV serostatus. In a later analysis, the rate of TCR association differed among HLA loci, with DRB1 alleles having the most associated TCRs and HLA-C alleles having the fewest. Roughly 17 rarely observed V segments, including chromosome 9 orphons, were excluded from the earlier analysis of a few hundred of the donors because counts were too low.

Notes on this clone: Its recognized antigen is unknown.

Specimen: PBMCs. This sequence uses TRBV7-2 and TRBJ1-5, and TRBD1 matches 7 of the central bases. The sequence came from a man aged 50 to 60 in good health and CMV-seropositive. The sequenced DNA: TGTGCCAGCAGCCGCGACAGGGTTCAGCCCCAGCATTTT. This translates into CASSRDRVQPQHF.